A single sample gave rise to the 21 T cell receptor beta chains below, sequenced in a study of T cells in Graves' hyperthyroidism and ophthalmopathy. TCR beta CDR3 region amplification was performed from RNA transcripts. With the HTBI primer set, the TCR CDR3 went through a first round of RT-PCR. TCRdb redid the calling of the multiplex PCR reads with MiXCR, one entry per CDR3 protein. The sample holds 600,000 to 900,000 distinct CDR3 sequences, about 16% seen once. Sequenced material: blood. Receptors were obtained from a man between 18 and 29 years old with Graves' hyperthyroidism.

This clonotype appeared many times. V gene TRBV30 combines with J gene TRBJ2-1; 8 bases agree with TRBD2. Germline trimming cut 1 base from V and 8 bases from J; bases unmatched to any gene: 10. The CDR3 totals 15 residues. The germline gives CDR1 GTSNPN, CDR2 SVGIG (reference sequence). CDR3 nucleotides: TGTGCCTGGAGTGCGGGAGCGGGAGAGTATGATGAGCAGTTCTTC. It is translated as CAWSAGAGEYDEQFF. The full variable domain, rest sourced from reference TRBV30 and TRBJ2-1, is SQTIHQWPATLVQPVGSPLSLECTVEGTSNPNLYWYRQAAGRGLQLLFYSVGIGQISSEVPQNLSASRPQDRQFILSSKKLLLSDSGFYLCAWSAGAGEYDEQFFGPGTRLTVL.

This clonotype was observed at least ten times. This rearrangement joins TRBV11-3 to TRBJ2-5; perhaps TRBD1 as D (5 bases). The CDR3 covers 15 residues. Trimming pared 4 bases from V and 1 base from J, leaving 13 bases between. Per the germline V gene, CDR1 is SGHNT and CDR2 is YENEEA. For the CDR3, the DNA is TGTGCCAGCAGCTCAAGCCAGGGCCCCCAAGAGACCCAGTACTTC. It translates to CASSSSQGPQETQYF.

This clonotype was recorded at least ten times. This chain joins TRBV9 and TRBJ2-1, with 7 bases matching TRBD1. Germline CDR1 SGDLS, CDR2 YYNGEE. V lost 0 bases to trimming and J lost 0 bases; unmatched junction nucleotides: 0. The CDR3 runs 15 residues. The CDR3 loop is CASSVGTGSYNEQFF. CDR3 nucleotides: TGTGCCAGCAGCGTAGGGACAGGCTCCTACAATGAGCAGTTCTTC.

This clonotype was found many times. The gene calls are TRBV12-3 or TRBV12-4 and TRBJ2-1; tentatively, D is TRBD2 (7 bases). The CDR3 spans 14 residues. V gave up 6 bases and J gave up 2 bases, with 11 bases separating them. The CDR3 region has the DNA TGTGCCAGCAGAGCGGGACACCCCTACAATGAGCAGTTCTTC. Amino acids: CASRAGHPYNEQFF.

This chain uses TRBV6-1 with TRBJ2-7; 8 bases align to TRBD2. This CDR3 contains 13 residues. Germline values: CDR1 MNHNS, CDR2 SASEGT. V was clipped by 6 bases and J by 6 bases; unmatched bases: 7. The CDR3: CASSHGGGGEQYF. The CDR3 DNA reads as TGTGCCAGCAGCCACGGGGGGGGGGGCGAGCAGTACTTC.

The chain couples TRBV2 to TRBJ2-7, with TRBD1 matching 7 bases. V lost 10 bases to trimming and J lost 4 bases; unmatched junction nucleotides: 13. From germline, CDR1 is SNHLY and CDR2 FYNNEI. The CDR3 is 14 amino acids. The CDR3 loop is CATRTRTGEYEQYF. For the CDR3, the DNA is TGTGCCACCCGAACTAGGACAGGAGAGTACGAGCAGTACTTC.

This clonotype was seen a few times. V usage is TRBV30 and J usage is TRBJ2-3; no clear D gene. The CDR3 has 13 residues. Germline values: CDR1 GTSNPN, CDR2 SVGIG (reference sequence). Trimming pared 1 base from V and 2 bases from J, leaving 7 bases between. Here the CDR3 DNA reads TGTGCCTGGAGTGGGAAGGCCACAGATACGCAGTATTTT. Residues: CAWSGKATDTQYF.

This clonotype came up a few times. The rearrangement joins TRBV6-1 to TRBJ2-1; possible D gene TRBD1, 6 bases. The germline CDR1 and CDR2 sequences are MNHNS and SASEGT. Trimming cost V 6 bases and J 9 bases, with 21 bases left between them. The CDR3 totals 15 residues. This CDR3 is CASSPGQKGLGEQFF. Here the CDR3 DNA reads TGTGCCAGCAGCCCTGGACAGAAGGGCCTGGGTGAGCAGTTCTTC.

The chain recombines TRBV19 with TRBJ2-1; no clear D. Trimming took off 5 bases at V and 9 bases at J, with 14 bases between the two ends. Per the germline V gene, CDR1 is LNHDA and CDR2 is SQIVND (reference sequence). CDR3 size: 13 residues. The chain's CDR3 is CASSLVVGAEQFF. CDR3 nucleotides: TGTGCCAGTAGTCTAGTCGTCGGCGCTGAGCAGTTCTTC. The variable domain in full, completed from reference TRBV19 and TRBJ2-1, reads DGGITQSPKYLFRKEGQNVTLSCEQNLNHDAMYWYRQDPGQGLRLIYYSQIVNDFQKGDIAEGYSVSREKKESFPLTVTSAQKNPTAFYLCASSLVVGAEQFFGPGTRLTVL.

In its sample, this clonotype was seen a few times. This chain links TRBV2 with TRBJ1-2; tentative D call: TRBD1 (5 bases). Germline values: CDR1 SNHLY, CDR2 FYNNEI. CDR3 length: 12 amino acids. The V and J ends lost 10 bases and 8 bases respectively, with 17 bases between them. CDR3: CATLGEAGGYTF. The CDR3 DNA reads as TGTGCCACCCTGGGGGAGGCTGGGGGCTACACCTTC. The full variable domain, its missing parts supplied by reference TRBV2 and TRBJ1-2, is EPEVTQTPSHQVTQMGQEVILRCVPISNHLYFYWYRQILGQKVEFLVSFYNNEISEKSEIFDDQFSVERPDGSNFTLKIRSTKLEDSAMYFCATLGEAGGYTFGSGTRLTVV.

In this sample, this clonotype turned up many times. V and J are TRBV30 and TRBJ2-2; 10 nucleotides match TRBD2. Germline V gene lookup returns CDR1 GTSNPN and CDR2 SVGIG (reference sequence). The CDR3 loop spans 15 amino acids. The V and J ends lost 2 bases and 7 bases, in that order; junction bases with no gene match: 7. The CDR3 region has the DNA TGTGCCTGGAGTTTGGGTAGCGGGAGGAACGGGGAGCTGTTTTTT. It yields the protein CAWSLGSGRNGELFF.

At least ten counts were recorded for this clonotype. The rearrangement joins TRBV5-1 to TRBJ2-7, with 7 bases fitting TRBD2. Germline CDR1 SGHRS, CDR2 YFSETQ. The J segment lost 7 bases and the V segment lost 3 bases, leaving 10 bases of the junction unmatched. The CDR3 runs 14 residues. In DNA, the CDR3 is TGCGCCAGCAGCTCCGGGACTATAGGTGGAGAGCAGTACTTC. Amino acid sequence: CASSSGTIGGEQYF.

As concerns this clonotype: Germline and junction disagree at one end, which may indicate a read error. The chain has TRBV20-1 and TRBJ2-3, with D unclear. CDR1 is DFQATT, CDR2 SNEGSKA, per germline (reference sequence). The CDR3 has 14 residues. The CDR3 region has the DNA TGCAGTGCCAGAGAGTGGTCGCGTCAAGATACGCAGTATTTT. Translation: CSAREWSRQDTQYF.

At least ten counts were recorded for this clonotype. The chain employs TRBV20-1 and TRBJ2-3, with D tentatively TRBD1 or TRBD2 (5 bases each). Germline CDR1 and CDR2: DFQATT and SNEGSKA (reference sequence). This CDR3 has 13 amino acids. Trimming left V 5 bases short and J 2 bases short, with 11 bases between. Written as DNA, the CDR3 is TGCAGTGCTCCAGAGGGGCTCACAGATACGCAGTATTTT. It is translated as CSAPEGLTDTQYF.

This clonotype came up a few times. The chain joins TRBV11-2 to TRBJ1-1; D is undetermined. Trimming removed 0 bases from V and 5 bases from J, with 10 bases in between. Germline CDR1 SGHAT, CDR2 FQNNGV. This CDR3 has 14 residues. CDR3 nucleotide sequence: TGTGCCAGCAGCTTAGATAGAAGACGGACTGAAGCTTTCTTT. Translating gives CASSLDRRRTEAFF.

There are many counts of this clonotype. DNA for the CDR3: TGTGCCAGCAGCCCTAGGGAGGATGAGCAGTTCTTC. It translates to CASSPREDEQFF. This chain joins TRBV28 and TRBJ2-1; D may be TRBD2 (6 bases). V was pared by 6 bases and J by 8 bases, with 11 bases between. This CDR3 has 12 amino acids. Germline-derived CDR1 and CDR2 are MDHEN and SYDVKM.

This clonotype has just a few counts. The chain combines TRBV18 with TRBJ1-5; TRBD1 matches at 7 bases. CDR1 KGHSH and CDR2 LQKENI come from the germline V gene. The ends lost 3 bases at V and 7 bases at J; junction bases unmatched: 15. The CDR3 covers 17 residues. The CDR3 bases are TGTGCCAGCTCACCGGGTTTGCAGGGCACAGGGGCACAGCCCCAGCATTTT. Residues: CASSPGLQGTGAQPQHF. The complete variable domain, with remaining parts taken from reference TRBV18 and TRBJ1-5, reads NAGVMQNPRHLVRRRGQEARLRCSPMKGHSHVYWYRQLPEEGLKFMVYLQKENIIDESGMPKERFSAEFPKEGPSILRIQQVVRGDSAAYFCASSPGLQGTGAQPQHFGDGTRLSIL.

The chain carries TRBV20-1 and TRBJ2-5; 9 bases align to TRBD1. Germline CDR1 and CDR2: DFQATT and SNEGSKA (reference sequence). The V segment lost 6 bases and the J segment 0 bases; nucleotides outside the gene matches: 11. The CDR3 is 16 amino acids. CDR3 loop: CSAPTTRQGDQETQYF. DNA of the CDR3: TGCAGTGCGCCGACAACCCGACAGGGGGACCAAGAGACCCAGTACTTC.

This clonotype was observed many times. V usage is TRBV20-1 and J usage is TRBJ1-1; the match to TRBD1 covers 9 bases. The CDR3 consists of 15 residues. Trimming removed 1 base from V and 5 bases from J; junction bases left unmatched: 8. Germline loops: CDR1 DFQATT, CDR2 SNEGSKA (reference sequence). CDR3 in amino acids: CSARGSGQGNTEAFF. The DNA for the CDR3 is TGCAGTGCTAGAGGGTCGGGACAGGGAAATACTGAAGCTTTCTTT.

This clonotype was seen many times. V is TRBV28 and J is TRBJ2-3, with 8 bases that match TRBD2. The CDR3 sequence is 15 residues long. Germline values: CDR1 MDHEN, CDR2 SYDVKM. J lost 4 bases, V lost 2 bases, and 5 bases had no gene match. In DNA, the CDR3 is TGTGCCAGCAGTTTAGCGGGAGGTGGTGCAGATACGCAGTATTTT. The encoded protein is CASSLAGGGADTQYF.

The rearrangement uses TRBV7-9 and TRBJ2-1, with D unresolved. Trimming shortened V by 5 bases and J by 10 bases, and 12 bases separated the two germline ends. Germline assignment: CDR1 SEHNR and CDR2 FQNEAQ (reference sequence). The CDR3 runs to 12 residues. CDR3 sequence (DNA): TGTGCCAGCAGCCTAGGTGGGTGGGAGCAGTTCTTC. Its translation: CASSLGGWEQFF.